In its sample, the clone carrying this T cell receptor beta chain was seen a few times. The antigen remains unidentified. The data were obtained in a study of post-analysis software for immune sequencing data. Study summary: Relapsing-remitting, secondary progressive and progressive-relapsing multiple sclerosis were all included among the disease courses. Points from the study as a whole: Strong same-batch co-clustering of samples appeared with F measure clustering. Patients showed TRBV5-6, TRBV5-1 and TRBV20-1 among five TRBV segments more frequent than in controls.

TCR beta cDNA libraries had unique molecular identifiers. MiXCR, applied by TCRdb to the PCR reads, yields one record per CDR3 protein. The sample has around 200,000 distinct CDR3 sequences, 29% seen once. Trimming stripped 6 bases from V and 0 bases from J, with 11 bases between. From germline, CDR1 is MNHEY and CDR2 SVGAGI. CDR3 length: 15 amino acids. The source material was blood. The chain links TRBV6-5 to TRBJ2-2; the D gene could be TRBD1 or TRBD2 (5 bases each). This receptor was obtained from a girl aged 2-17 years with multiple sclerosis. The CDR3 DNA reads as TGTGCCAGCAGGAGGGACGGGGCGAACACCGGGGAGCTGTTTTTT. It specifies CASRRDGANTGELFF.